Below are 25 T cell receptor beta chains sequenced from a single sample in a study of cytomegalovirus exposure and HLA in healthy donors. 13 Jbeta primers and 60 Vbeta primers were used for the PCR. Libraries were prepared by immunoSEQ multiplex PCR; TCRdb keeps only in-frame clonotypes and omits some of them. This table has 90,000 to 100,000 clones, approximately 76% appearing once. Sample: PBMCs. The receptors originated from a middle-aged man in good health and CMV-seropositive.

This clone occurred a few times. The germline gene is not matched at one end of the junction; a read error may be the cause. The CDR3 bases are TGTGCTAGCAGCTTAGAGGGAGTAACCGGGGAGCTGTTTTTT. It translates to CASSLEGVTGELFF. The chain carries TRBV7-7 and TRBJ2-2; a possible D gene is TRBD2 (5 bases). Germline loops: CDR1 SSHAT, CDR2 FNYEAQ (reference sequence). The CDR3 consists of 14 residues. Variable domain in full (rest from reference TRBV7-7 and TRBJ2-2): GAGVSQSPRYKVTKRGQDVTLRCDPISSHATLYWYQQALGQGPEFLTYFNYEAQPDKSGLPSDRFSAERPEGSISTLTIQRTEQRDSAMYRCASSLEGVTGELFFGEGSRLTVL.

This chain uses TRBV6-6 with TRBJ2-7; D may be TRBD2 (5 bases). Germline V lookup: CDR1 MNHNY, CDR2 SVGAGI (reference sequence). The CDR3 spans 12 residues. Between the trimmed V and J ends, which lost 6 bases and 1 base, there was a span of 7 bases. As DNA, the CDR3 is TGTGCCAGCAGCCCGGGGTCCTACGAGCAGTACTTC. It specifies CASSPGSYEQYF.

The gene calls are TRBV4-1 and TRBJ1-2; D is unclear. Trimming shortened V by 0 bases and J by 0 bases, and 11 bases separated the two germline ends. The CDR3 runs to 16 residues. The V gene's germline CDR1 is MGHRA and CDR2 YSYEKL. The CDR3 sequence: CASSQEDSSANYGYTF. The CDR3 DNA sequence: TGCGCCAGCAGCCAAGAGGACTCTTCAGCTAACTATGGCTACACCTTC.

The chain combines TRBV27 with TRBJ2-7; 7 nucleotides match TRBD1. V was clipped by 6 bases and J by 3 bases; unmatched bases: 11. Germline values: CDR1 MNHEY, CDR2 SMNVEV (reference sequence). There are 15 residues in the CDR3. This CDR3 reads CASSLDRATLYEQYF. Written as DNA, the CDR3 is TGTGCCAGCAGCCTCGACAGGGCCACCCTCTACGAGCAGTACTTC.

The V call is TRBV7-9, the J call TRBJ2-1, with 9 bases fitting TRBD2. The V gene's germline CDR1 is SEHNR and CDR2 FQNEAQ (reference sequence). The trim removed 5 bases at V and 6 bases at J, leaving 14 bases unmatched. The length of the CDR3 is 17 residues. The CDR3 nucleotides are TGTGCCAGCAGCCCTGGGACCGGGACTAGCCCCTTCAATGAGCAGTTCTTC. Its protein is CASSPGTGTSPFNEQFF.

The V gene is TRBV2, the J gene TRBJ2-1; D is unclear. Trimming removed 2 bases from V and 0 bases from J, with 8 bases in between. CDR3 length: 15 amino acids. CDR1 SNHLY and CDR2 FYNNEI come from the germline V gene. In DNA, the CDR3 is TGTGCCAGCAGTGAAAGGCGGAGCTCCTACAATGAGCAGTTCTTC. It translates to CASSERRSSYNEQFF.

V and J are TRBV7-3 and TRBJ2-2; D is unclear. Germline CDR1 SGHTA, CDR2 FQGTGA. The CDR3 has 14 amino acids. Trimming cost V 8 bases and J 2 bases, with 12 bases left between them. CDR3 sequence: CASAPRPNTGELFF. The DNA of the CDR3 is TGTGCCAGCGCACCCAGGCCCAACACCGGGGAGCTGTTTTTT.

The chain couples TRBV6-6 to TRBJ1-1; 9 bases align to TRBD1. With 5 bases clipped from V and 0 bases from J, the junction kept 7 bases outside the gene matches. Germline V gene data show CDR1 as MNHNY and CDR2 as SVGAGI (reference sequence). The CDR3 loop spans 16 amino acids. Here the CDR3 DNA reads TGTGCCAGCAGTCCGGGGACAGGGATGGTGAACACTGAAGCTTTCTTT. Its protein product is CASSPGTGMVNTEAFF.

This rearrangement joins TRBV18 to TRBJ1-4; D call uncertain. V was trimmed by 4 bases and J by 7 bases, leaving 10 bases between them. The germline CDR1 and CDR2 sequences are KGHSH and LQKENI. The CDR3 length is 13 residues. Here the CDR3 DNA reads TGTGCCAGCTCACGGGGAGCAACTGAAAAACTGTTTTTT. Protein product: CASSRGATEKLFF.

This rearrangement joins TRBV27 to TRBJ2-1, with 12 bases lining up with TRBD2. This CDR3 spans 15 amino acids. Germline CDR1 MNHEY, CDR2 SMNVEV (reference sequence). V was clipped by 10 bases and J by 5 bases; unmatched bases: 9. CDR3 nucleotide sequence: TGTGCCACCGCGTCTGGACTAGCGGGAAACAATGAGCAGTTCTTC. Residues: CATASGLAGNNEQFF.

The V gene is TRBV7-9, the J gene TRBJ2-3; D may be TRBD1 (5 bases). CDR1 and CDR2 (germline): SEHNR, FQNEAQ (reference sequence). Trimming shortened V by 5 bases and J by 1 base, and 10 bases separated the two germline ends. This CDR3 is built from 14 residues. The DNA for the CDR3 is TGTGCCAGCAGCCTGGACACCCGCACAGATACGCAGTATTTT. Translating it yields CASSLDTRTDTQYF.

This clone was observed a handful of times. The chain recombines TRBV29-1 with TRBJ2-3, with TRBD2 matching over 8 bases. V dropped 6 bases and J dropped 7; count of bases not matched to a gene: 9. Germline CDR1 and CDR2: SQVTM and ANQGSEA. This CDR3 comprises 13 residues. The CDR3 spells CSVTSEMGHTQYF. In nucleotides, the CDR3 is TGCAGCGTGACTAGCGAGATGGGCCATACGCAGTATTTT.

This chain joins TRBV5-1 and TRBJ1-5, with D maybe TRBD1 (5 bases). The CDR3 has 15 residues. The V gene's germline CDR1 is SGHRS and CDR2 YFSETQ. V was clipped by 5 bases and J by 4 bases, with 16 bases between them. The CDR3 sequence is CASRVTVDANQPQHF. In DNA, the CDR3 is TGCGCCAGCAGGGTGACAGTCGACGCAAATCAGCCCCAGCATTTT.

The rearrangement uses TRBV7-6 and TRBJ2-3, with 15 bases lining up with TRBD2. Germline trimming cut 8 bases from V and 4 bases from J; bases unmatched to any gene: 4. Germline V CDR1 and CDR2: SGHVS, FNYEAQ. CDR3 length equals 15 residues. CDR3 in amino acids: CASSGLAGGADTQYF. The CDR3 DNA is TGTGCCAGCTCGGGACTAGCGGGGGGAGCAGATACGCAGTATTTT. Filled out from reference TRBV7-6 and TRBJ2-3, the complete variable domain reads GAGVSQSPRYKVTKRGQDVALRCDPISGHVSLYWYRQALGQGPEFLTYFNYEAQQDKSGLPNDRFSAERPEGSISTLTIQRTEQRDSAMYRCASSGLAGGADTQYFGPGTRLTVL.

This chain links TRBV11-3 with TRBJ2-5, with D possibly TRBD1 on 8 matching bases. The CDR3 contains 16 residues. Germline-derived CDR1 and CDR2 are SGHNT and YENEEA. The V gene lost 5 bases and the J gene lost 0 bases, with 16 bases spanning the gap. CDR3 DNA sequence: TGTGCCAGCAGCCTCGGACAGGGAGGGTACCAAGAGACCCAGTACTTC. Its translation: CASSLGQGGYQETQYF.

The rearrangement uses TRBV19 and TRBJ2-2; D is possibly TRBD2 (5 bases). The CDR3 is 13 amino acids. CDR1 is LNHDA and CDR2 is SQIVND in the germline V gene (reference sequence). Trimming removed 3 bases from V and 5 bases from J, with 7 bases in between. CDR3: CASSMRDTGELFF. CDR3 in DNA: TGTGCCAGTAGTATGAGGGATACCGGGGAGCTGTTTTTT.

The chain's CDR3 is CASRMTVNTEAFF. For the CDR3, the DNA is TGTGCCAGCAGAATGACAGTGAACACTGAAGCTTTCTTT. The rearrangement links TRBV6-5 to TRBJ1-1; possible D gene TRBD1, 5 bases. The CDR3 spans 13 residues. Germline V gives CDR1 MNHEY, CDR2 SVGAGI. Trimming removed 6 bases at V and 0 bases at J, with 8 bases between.

The V and J genes are TRBV27 and TRBJ2-1, with TRBD2 matching over 8 bases. The CDR3 extends over 13 amino acids. Germline CDR1 reads MNHEY; CDR2 reads SMNVEV (reference sequence). Trimming took 9 bases from V and 5 from J; bases not matched to a gene: 6. The CDR3 bases are TGTGCCAGTAAACGGGAGGGAAACAATGAGCAGTTCTTC. This translates into CASKREGNNEQFF.

The chain is built from TRBV22-1 and TRBJ2-4; the table names TRBD1, a call not compared with the DNA. TRBV22-1 is flagged as a pseudogene. The CDR3 contains 18 residues. The CDR3 sequence: CPGSGHPGQGPAKNIQYF. DNA for the CDR3: TGTCCTGGGAGCGGGCACCCCGGACAGGGACCCGCCAAAAACATTCAGTACTTC.

Only a few counts were recorded for this clone. J is TRBJ2-1 and V is TRBV18, with 13 bases matching TRBD2. The CDR3 is 15 residues long. CDR1 is KGHSH, CDR2 LQKENI, per germline. The junction had 3 bases not matched to a gene; V was cut back by 4 bases and J by 6 bases. The CDR3 loop reads CASSRRTSGGNEQFF. The CDR3 bases are TGTGCCAGCTCACGACGGACTAGCGGGGGCAATGAGCAGTTCTTC.

This clone was seen more than once but under ten times. This rearrangement joins TRBV27 to TRBJ1-2; D is unresolved. The CDR3 is 14 residues long. In germline, CDR1 is MNHEY, CDR2 SMNVEV (reference sequence). The V end was cut by 5 bases, the J end by 8 bases, with 18 bases between. CDR3 DNA sequence: TGTGCCAGCAGTCCTGGGTCCGGGGTGAGCGGCTACACCTTC. The encoded protein is CASSPGSGVSGYTF.

The gene calls are TRBV10-2 and TRBJ2-3, with D possibly TRBD2 on 6 matching bases. Germline CDR1 WSHSY, CDR2 SAAADI. V lost 4 bases and J lost 1, with 12 bases in between. This CDR3 has 15 residues. In DNA, the CDR3 is TGCGCCAGCAGTGGTAGCGGTACCCGCACAGATACGCAGTATTTT. It specifies CASSGSGTRTDTQYF.

This clone was seen a single time. The chain uses TRBV5-4 and TRBJ2-5, with a weak D call TRBD2 (6 bases). Germline V gene lookup returns CDR1 SGHNT and CDR2 YYREEE (reference sequence). The V and J ends lost 4 bases and 0 bases respectively, with 10 bases between them. The CDR3 totals 14 residues. CDR3 nucleotides: TGTGCCAGCAGCGTTGGACTAAACCAAGAGACCCAGTACTTC. It translates to CASSVGLNQETQYF.

The sample holds a few counts of this clone. V gene TRBV6-6 combines with J gene TRBJ2-7, with 8 bases aligning to TRBD1. In germline, CDR1 is MNHNY, CDR2 SVGAGI (reference sequence). V lost 3 bases to trimming and J lost 7 bases; unmatched junction nucleotides: 14. The CDR3 covers 16 residues. CDR3 nucleotides: TGTGCCAGCAGTTATCCTACAGACAGGGGAGTGAGGGAGCAGTACTTC. Residues: CASSYPTDRGVREQYF.

This chain connects TRBV9 to TRBJ1-2; 9 nucleotides agree with TRBD1. V was clipped by 4 bases and J by 8 bases; unmatched bases: 9. This CDR3 has 14 amino acids. Germline V gene data show CDR1 as SGDLS and CDR2 as YYNGEE. The CDR3 nucleotides read TGTGCCAGCAGCACTGCACAGGGGGCGAGCGGCTACACCTTC. Its translation is CASSTAQGASGYTF.